This TCR beta chain was profiled in a study of early T cells in non-severe SARS-CoV-2 infection. Study summary: Sequencing of unsorted whole blood was done on bulk RNA, leaving chains unpaired.

Tagging with unique molecular identifiers was applied to individual cDNA molecules. A single record per CDR3 protein comes from TCRdb applying MiXCR to the 5' RACE reads. The sample has under 100,000 distinct CDR3 sequences, approximately 11% seen once; the top ten hold 5.1%. This clonotype was seen a few times. Antigen: not known. Findings of the study overall: Missing private and CD4 specificities, VDJdb matching favored anti-spike CD8 responses.

The CDR3 is 14 amino acids. CDR1 and CDR2 from the germline V gene are SNHLY and FYNNEI. V shed 7 bases and J 5 bases; nucleotides not matched to a gene: 11. Sequences were obtained from whole blood. This clonotype was sampled from an adult who was a healthcare worker with PCR-confirmed SARS-CoV-2 infection or an uninfected control (not recorded which). This chain uses TRBV2 with TRBJ2-7; TRBD1 agrees at 7 bases. CDR3 coding DNA: TGTGCCAGCAACCCGGGGACAGCTTTTGACGAGCAGTACTTC. Protein sequence: CASNPGTAFDEQYF. The whole variable domain, remainder taken from reference TRBV2 and TRBJ2-7, is EPEVTQTPSHQVTQMGQEVILRCVPISNHLYFYWYRQILGQKVEFLVSFYNNEISEKSEIFDDQFSVERPDGSNFTLKIRSTKLEDSAMYFCASNPGTAFDEQYFGPGTRLTVT.